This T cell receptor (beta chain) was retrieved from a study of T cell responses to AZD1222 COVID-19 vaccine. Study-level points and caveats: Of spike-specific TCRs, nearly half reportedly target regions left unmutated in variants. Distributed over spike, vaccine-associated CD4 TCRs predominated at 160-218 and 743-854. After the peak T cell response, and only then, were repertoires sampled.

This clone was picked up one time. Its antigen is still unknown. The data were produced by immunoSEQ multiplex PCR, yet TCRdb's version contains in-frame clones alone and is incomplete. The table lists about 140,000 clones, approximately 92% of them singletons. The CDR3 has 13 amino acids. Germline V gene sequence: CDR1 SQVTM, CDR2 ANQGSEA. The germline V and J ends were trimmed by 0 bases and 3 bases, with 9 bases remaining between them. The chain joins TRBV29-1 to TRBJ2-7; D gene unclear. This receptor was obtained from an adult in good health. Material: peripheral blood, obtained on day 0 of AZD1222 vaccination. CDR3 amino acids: CSVEDLTDYEQYF. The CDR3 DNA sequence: TGCAGCGTTGAAGACTTGACTGACTACGAGCAGTACTTC.